Following are 15 T cell receptor beta chains from one sample sequenced in a study of cytomegalovirus exposure and HLA in healthy donors. PCR used 60 Vbeta primers and 13 Jbeta primers. The repertoire was sequenced with immunoSEQ multiplex PCR; TCRdb's copy has only in-frame clones and lacks some. The table for this sample gives roughly 62,000 clones. Sequences were obtained from PBMCs. Receptor source: a woman aged 18-35 years in good health and CMV-seronegative.

The chain employs TRBV4-1 and TRBJ1-3, with no clear D. V shed 1 base and J shed 1 base, with 8 bases lying between them. The germline V gene encodes CDR1 MGHRA and CDR2 YSYEKL. The CDR3 extends over 15 amino acids. The CDR3 loop is CASSQVELSGNTIYF. CDR3 in DNA: TGCGCCAGCAGCCAAGTGGAACTATCTGGAAACACCATATATTTT.

The rearrangement links TRBV7-9 to TRBJ1-6; D perhaps matches TRBD1 (6 bases). V was pared by 1 base and J by 8 bases, with 9 bases between. The CDR3 runs to 14 residues. Germline CDR1 SEHNR, CDR2 FQNEAQ (reference sequence). CDR3 region: CASSLDQGYSPLHF. The CDR3 DNA is TGTGCCAGCAGCTTAGATCAGGGGTATTCACCCCTCCACTTT. Based on the CDR3 plus reference TRBV7-9 and TRBJ1-6, the full variable domain is DTGVSQNPRHKITKRGQNVTFRCDPISEHNRLYWYRQTLGQGPEFLTYFQNEAQLEKSRLLSDRFSAERPKGSFSTLEIQRTEQGDSAMYLCASSLDQGYSPLHFGNGTRLTVT.

V gene TRBV14 combines with J gene TRBJ2-5; TRBD1 agrees at 8 bases. The CDR3 loop spans 15 amino acids. Germline-derived CDR1 and CDR2 are SGHDN and FVKESK. After removal of 1 base from V and 5 bases from J, the junction contained 6 bases not matched to a gene. CDR3 residues: CASSQGARDRETQYF. CDR3 nucleotides: TGTGCCAGCAGCCAAGGGGCCAGGGACAGGGAGACCCAGTACTTC.

The rearrangement joins TRBV25-1 to TRBJ1-3; TRBD1 is a possible D gene (6 bases). With 2 bases removed from V and 3 bases from J, the gap between germline ends came to 11 bases. Germline CDR1 MGHDK, CDR2 SYGVNS. The CDR3 runs to 15 residues. The CDR3 region has the DNA TGTGCCAGCAGTGAAACAGGGAAGTATGGAAACACCATATATTTT. Translation gives CASSETGKYGNTIYF.

The chain has TRBV2 and TRBJ1-5; possibly TRBD1 for D (5 bases). Per the germline V gene, CDR1 is SNHLY and CDR2 is FYNNEI. This CDR3 spans 13 amino acids. Trimming removed 2 bases at V and 5 bases at J, with 7 bases between. CDR3: CASSELGDQPQHF. The CDR3 coding sequence is TGTGCCAGCAGTGAATTAGGGGATCAGCCCCAGCATTTT.

CDR3 in amino acids: CASSSHNEQFF. In DNA form, the CDR3 reads TGTGCCAGCAGCTCTCACAATGAGCAGTTCTTC. The chain links TRBV14 to TRBJ2-1; D ambiguous. CDR1 SGHDN and CDR2 FVKESK come from the germline V gene. This CDR3 has 11 residues. V was clipped by 5 bases and J by 5 bases, with 4 bases between them. The full variable domain, with the rest looked up from reference TRBV14 and TRBJ2-1, is EAGVTQFPSHSVIEKGQTVTLRCDPISGHDNLYWYRRVMGKEIKFLLHFVKESKQDESGMPNNRFLAERTGGTYSTLKVQPAELEDSGVYFCASSSHNEQFFGPGTRLTVL.

As to this clone: Other DNA variants within this sample encode the same CDR3. The rearrangement uses TRBV6-5 and TRBJ1-2; TRBD1 matches 11 bases. The CDR3 has 15 residues. V lost 6 bases, J lost 7 bases, and 10 bases stayed unmatched. Germline CDR1 is MNHEY and CDR2 is SVGAGI. Here the CDR3 DNA reads TGTGCCAGCAGGATTACGGCAGGGACAGGGGGTGGCTACACCTTC. Translated: CASRITAGTGGGYTF.

V usage is TRBV18 and J usage is TRBJ1-2, with 7 bases lining up with TRBD1. Trimming at V came to 3 bases and at J to 2 bases, leaving 6 bases not matched to a gene. This CDR3 spans 15 amino acids. Germline CDR1 reads KGHSH; CDR2 reads LQKENI. Here the CDR3 DNA reads TGTGCCAGCTCACCCCTCAGGGGGGTCAACTATGGCTACACCTTC. Translating gives CASSPLRGVNYGYTF.

In DNA form, the CDR3 reads TGCGCCAGCAGCTTGACCCTACAGGGCACCTATGGCTACACCTTC. It translates to CASSLTLQGTYGYTF. The gene calls are TRBV5-1 and TRBJ1-2, with D tentatively TRBD1 (6 bases). The CDR3 loop spans 15 amino acids. In germline, CDR1 is SGHRS, CDR2 YFSETQ. The V end lost 1 base, the J end lost 4 bases, and 14 bases lay between the germline ends. The full variable domain, completed using reference TRBV5-1 and TRBJ1-2, is KAGVTQTPRYLIKTRGQQVTLSCSPISGHRSVSWYQQTPGQGLQFLFEYFSETQRNKGNFPGRFSGRQFSNSRSEMNVSTLELGDSALYLCASSLTLQGTYGYTFGSGTRLTVV.

The chain combines TRBV5-1 with TRBJ2-7; 7 bases line up with TRBD1. Germline CDR1 and CDR2: SGHRS and YFSETQ. CDR3 length equals 14 residues. Germline trimming cut 2 bases from V and 3 bases from J; bases unmatched to any gene: 5. The CDR3 region has the DNA TGCGCCAGCAGCTTCGGGGACAGTCGCTACGAGCAGTACTTC. Translating gives CASSFGDSRYEQYF.

This chain joins TRBV5-1 and TRBJ1-6; D gene unclear. Trimming pared 0 bases from V and 8 bases from J, leaving 6 bases between. The CDR3 has 13 amino acids. Germline V CDR1 and CDR2: SGHRS, YFSETQ. The CDR3 coding sequence is TGCGCCAGCAGCTTGGGACATGATTCACCCCTCCACTTT. Translation gives CASSLGHDSPLHF.

V usage is TRBV28 and J usage is TRBJ1-5; 7 positions match TRBD1. J was trimmed by 5 bases and V by 5 bases; bases with no gene match: 6. Per the germline V gene, CDR1 is MDHEN and CDR2 is SYDVKM. The CDR3 runs to 14 residues. Here the CDR3 reads CASSPGTVHQPQHF. The CDR3 DNA is TGTGCCAGCAGTCCGGGGACAGTACATCAGCCCCAGCATTTT.

The chain employs TRBV6-4 and TRBJ2-2; no firm D call. The germline V and J ends were trimmed by 0 bases and 6 bases, with 8 bases remaining between them. This CDR3 spans 14 amino acids. From germline, CDR1 is MRHNA and CDR2 SNTAGT. The CDR3 loop is CASSDSIEAGELFF. In nucleotides, the CDR3 is TGTGCCAGCAGTGACTCGATTGAGGCCGGGGAGCTGTTTTTT.

In DNA form, the CDR3 reads TGTGCCAGCAGCAAACGCCCTCCCAGGGGACCCCACTACACCTTC. Protein: CASSKRPPRGPHYTF. V usage is TRBV21-1 and J usage is TRBJ1-2; the table's D call TRBD1 went unverified against the DNA. TRBV21-1 is marked as a pseudogene. The CDR3 consists of 15 residues.

The V gene is TRBV30, the J gene TRBJ2-3; perhaps TRBD2 as D (5 bases). Germline V gene sequence: CDR1 GTSNPN, CDR2 SVGIG (reference sequence). The CDR3 totals 16 residues. V was clipped by 4 bases and J by 0 bases, with 17 bases between them. CDR3 DNA sequence: TGTGCCTGGATTGAGCGGAGCCTCGCTAGCACAGATACGCAGTATTTT. As protein: CAWIERSLASTDTQYF.